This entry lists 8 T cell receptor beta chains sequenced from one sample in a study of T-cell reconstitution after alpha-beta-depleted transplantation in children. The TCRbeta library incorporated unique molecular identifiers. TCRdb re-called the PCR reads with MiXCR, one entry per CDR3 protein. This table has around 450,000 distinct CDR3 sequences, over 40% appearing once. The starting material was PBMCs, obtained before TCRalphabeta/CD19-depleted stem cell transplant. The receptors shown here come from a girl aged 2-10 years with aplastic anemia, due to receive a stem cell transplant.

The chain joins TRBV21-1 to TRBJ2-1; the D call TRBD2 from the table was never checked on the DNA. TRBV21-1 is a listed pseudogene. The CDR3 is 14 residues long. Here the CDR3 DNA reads TGTGCCAGCAGCTGTTCTAGTCTATACAATGAGCAGTTCTTC. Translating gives CASSCSSLYNEQFF.

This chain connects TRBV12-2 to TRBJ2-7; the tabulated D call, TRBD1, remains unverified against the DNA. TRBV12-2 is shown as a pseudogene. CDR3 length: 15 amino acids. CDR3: CASRFDSLPIYEQYF. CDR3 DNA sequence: TGTGCAAGTCGCTTCGACAGTTTACCTATCTACGAGCAGTACTTC.

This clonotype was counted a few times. The CDR3 region is CASSVTGLSGNTIYF. The CDR3 DNA follows: TGTGCCAGCAGTGTTACAGGGCTCTCTGGAAACACCATATATTTT. The chain has TRBV2 and TRBJ1-3; D is perhaps TRBD1 (6 bases). Germline V gene data show CDR1 as SNHLY and CDR2 as FYNNEI. This CDR3 has 15 residues. V was trimmed by 4 bases and J by 0 bases, leaving 10 bases between them.

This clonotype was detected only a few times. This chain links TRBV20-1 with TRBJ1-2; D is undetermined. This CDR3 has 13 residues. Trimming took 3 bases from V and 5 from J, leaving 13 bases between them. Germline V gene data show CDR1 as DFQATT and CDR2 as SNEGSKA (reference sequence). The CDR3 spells CSASMQATYGYTF. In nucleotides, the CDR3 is TGCAGTGCTAGTATGCAGGCGACATATGGCTACACCTTC.

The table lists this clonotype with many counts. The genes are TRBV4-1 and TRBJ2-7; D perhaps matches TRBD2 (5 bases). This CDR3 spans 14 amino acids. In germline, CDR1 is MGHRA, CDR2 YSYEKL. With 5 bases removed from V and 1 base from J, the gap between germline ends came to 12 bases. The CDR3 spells CASSARGPSYEQYF. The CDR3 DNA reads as TGCGCCAGCAGCGCCCGGGGTCCTTCCTACGAGCAGTACTTC.

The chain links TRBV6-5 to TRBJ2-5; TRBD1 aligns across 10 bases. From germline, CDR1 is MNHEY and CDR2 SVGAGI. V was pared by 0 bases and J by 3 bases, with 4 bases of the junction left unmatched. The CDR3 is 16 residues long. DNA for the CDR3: TGTGCCAGCAGTTACTCGGATGGGACAGGGGAAGAGACCCAGTACTTC. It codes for CASSYSDGTGEETQYF.

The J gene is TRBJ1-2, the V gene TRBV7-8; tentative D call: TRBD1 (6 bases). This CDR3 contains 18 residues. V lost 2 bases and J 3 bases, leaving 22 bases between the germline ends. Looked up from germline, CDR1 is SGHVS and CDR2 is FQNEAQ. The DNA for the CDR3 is TGTGCCAGCAGCTTACTGGGACACCTTCCCCACTTCGACTATGGCTACACCTTC. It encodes CASSLLGHLPHFDYGYTF.

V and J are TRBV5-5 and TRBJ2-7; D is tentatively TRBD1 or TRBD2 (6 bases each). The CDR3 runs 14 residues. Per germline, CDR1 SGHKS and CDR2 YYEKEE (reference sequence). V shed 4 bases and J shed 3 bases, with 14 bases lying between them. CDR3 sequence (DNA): TGTGCCAGCAGCCCAATGGGGGGCAGCTACGAGCAGTACTTC. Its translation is CASSPMGGSYEQYF. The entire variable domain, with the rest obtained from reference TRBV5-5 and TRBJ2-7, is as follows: DAGVTQSPTHLIKTRGQQVTLRCSPISGHKSVSWYQQVLGQGPQFIFQYYEKEERGRGNFPDRFSARQFPNYSSELNVNALLLGDSALYLCASSPMGGSYEQYFGPGTRLTVT.